This T cell receptor beta chain emerged from a study of T cell responses to AZD1222 COVID-19 vaccine. Study-wide findings and caveats: Spike-specific TCR breadth rose after two AZD1222 doses, and depth rose as well. Researchers took repertoire samples only after the peak T cell response had come.

Method: immunoSEQ multiplex PCR; TCRdb's copy keeps in-frame clones and lacks some. The table shows 150,000 to 200,000 clones, with about 86% occurring only once. This clone has more than one count but fewer than ten. What it binds is not known. There are 14 residues in the CDR3. V shed 2 bases and J shed 5 bases, with 11 bases lying between them. Germline V CDR1 and CDR2: SGHRS, YFSETQ. The source was peripheral blood, collected 28 days after the second AZD1222 dose. The TCR was taken from an adult who received the AZD1222 COVID-19 vaccine. The chain links TRBV5-1 to TRBJ1-3; D is unclear. CDR3 sequence: CASSFGQARNTIYF. In nucleotides, the CDR3 is TGCGCCAGCAGCTTCGGGCAGGCGCGAAACACCATATATTTT.